The 20 T cell receptor beta chains presented below share a single source sample, sequenced in a study of radiation and T cells in renal cell carcinoma. The table came from immunoSEQ multiplex PCR; TCRdb's copy has only in-frame clones and leaves some out. The sample records 9,000 or so clones, more than 55% being singletons. Treatment reported: treatment-naive control, cytoreductive nephrectomy. Sample: tumor tissue, taken from a patient whose treatment was nephrectomy without radiotherapy. These receptors originate from a man in his sixties with renal cell carcinoma.

The chain employs TRBV7-9 and TRBJ1-5; D gene unclear. V lost 5 bases and J 7 bases, leaving 15 bases between the germline ends. Germline assignment: CDR1 SEHNR and CDR2 FQNEAQ (reference sequence). CDR3 length: 14 residues. The CDR3 region has the DNA TGTGCCAGCAGCCCCTCGCGAGCGGGACAGCCCCAGCATTTT. Its translation is CASSPSRAGQPQHF.

This rearrangement joins TRBV6-5 to TRBJ1-4; D not resolved. Germline V gene sequence: CDR1 MNHEY, CDR2 SVGAGI. The CDR3 loop spans 15 amino acids. The germline V and J ends were trimmed by 0 bases and 6 bases, with 11 bases remaining between them. The CDR3 protein is CASSYSDPRHEKLFF. The CDR3, as DNA: TGTGCCAGCAGTTACTCGGACCCGAGACATGAAAAACTGTTTTTT.

The chain links TRBV19 to TRBJ2-1, with 8 bases lining up with TRBD2. Germline CDR1 reads LNHDA; CDR2 reads SQIVND (reference sequence). The trim removed 5 bases at V and 5 bases at J, leaving 8 bases unmatched. The CDR3 sequence is 15 residues long. The CDR3 protein is CASSPTGLANNEQFF. CDR3 DNA sequence: TGTGCCAGTAGTCCTACCGGACTAGCCAACAATGAGCAGTTCTTC.

Only one count was recorded for this clone. This chain connects TRBV7-9 to TRBJ2-5; D is ambiguous. CDR3 size: 13 residues. V lost 2 bases to trimming and J lost 2 bases, with 6 bases between them. From germline, CDR1 is SEHNR and CDR2 FQNEAQ (reference sequence). CDR3 protein: CASSLRPQETQYF. CDR3 coding DNA: TGTGCCAGCAGCTTAAGGCCGCAAGAGACCCAGTACTTC.

The rearrangement uses TRBV5-4 and TRBJ2-7; 7 bases align to TRBD2. The CDR3 is 15 amino acids. CDR1 is SGHNT, CDR2 YYREEE, per germline (reference sequence). Trimming removed 2 bases from V and 5 bases from J; junction bases left unmatched: 10. CDR3 sequence (DNA): TGTGCCAGCAGCTTAAAGGCGGGAGTGGACCACGAGCAGTACTTC. Translated, it gives CASSLKAGVDHEQYF.

V is TRBV4-2 and J is TRBJ2-7; 7 bases are a match to TRBD1. The CDR3 totals 15 residues. CDR1 and CDR2 from the germline V gene are LGHNA and YNFKEQ. The V and J ends lost 3 bases and 3 bases, in that order; junction bases with no gene match: 8. The CDR3: CASSHEGTAIYEQYF. CDR3 bases: TGTGCCAGCAGCCATGAGGGGACAGCTATCTACGAGCAGTACTTC.

The chain carries TRBV10-3 and TRBJ1-5, with 7 bases aligning to TRBD1. V lost 6 bases and J lost 7; bases outside the gene matches: 3. Germline V CDR1 and CDR2: ENHRY, SYGVKD. The CDR3 is made up of 12 amino acids. Here the CDR3 reads CAISQGDQPQHF. The CDR3 bases are TGTGCCATCAGCCAGGGGGACCAGCCCCAGCATTTT.

Details on this clone: Additional DNA sequences in this sample encode the identical CDR3. This chain joins TRBV28 and TRBJ1-3, with TRBD1 identical over 7 bases. Germline V CDR1 and CDR2: MDHEN, SYDVKM. This CDR3 is 16 amino acids long. The V and J ends lost 6 bases and 4 bases, in that order; junction bases with no gene match: 12. CDR3 protein: CASSRTGDPSGNTIYF. For the CDR3, the DNA is TGTGCCAGCAGCAGAACAGGGGATCCGTCGGGAAACACCATATATTTT.

The chain has TRBV2 and TRBJ2-7; possible D gene TRBD2, 5 bases. This CDR3 is 16 amino acids long. Per the germline V gene, CDR1 is SNHLY and CDR2 is FYNNEI. V lost 6 bases and J 2 bases, leaving 20 bases between the germline ends. The CDR3 loop reads CASRSTLGESTYEQYF. The CDR3 DNA sequence: TGTGCCAGCAGAAGTACTCTCGGGGAGTCCACCTACGAGCAGTACTTC. The complete variable domain, with remaining parts taken from reference TRBV2 and TRBJ2-7, reads EPEVTQTPSHQVTQMGQEVILRCVPISNHLYFYWYRQILGQKVEFLVSFYNNEISEKSEIFDDQFSVERPDGSNFTLKIRSTKLEDSAMYFCASRSTLGESTYEQYFGPGTRLTVT.

This clone appeared a few times. The chain is built from TRBV28 and TRBJ2-7, with 7 bases that match TRBD1. The CDR3 contains 14 residues. Trimming removed 2 bases from V and 4 bases from J; junction bases left unmatched: 5. From germline, CDR1 is MDHEN and CDR2 SYDVKM. The CDR3 bases are TGTGCCAGCAGTTTAGAGGGGGCGCGGTACGAGCAGTACTTC. Amino acids: CASSLEGARYEQYF.

This rearrangement joins TRBV7-6 to TRBJ2-7, with D possibly being TRBD2 (6 bases). The CDR3 totals 15 residues. Germline V gene data show CDR1 as SGHVS and CDR2 as FNYEAQ. Deletions cut 1 base from V and 0 bases from J, with 10 bases between. The CDR3 here is CASSLGGRSSYEQYF. As DNA, the CDR3 is TGTGCCAGCAGCTTAGGAGGGAGGAGCTCCTACGAGCAGTACTTC.

The chain carries TRBV5-1 and TRBJ2-2; TRBD2 matches at 7 bases. CDR3 length: 15 residues. The V gene end was trimmed by 6 bases and the J gene end by 4 bases; junction bases not matched to a gene: 9. CDR1 SGHRS and CDR2 YFSETQ come from the germline V gene. Here the CDR3 reads CASNLASGLTGELFF. The CDR3 nucleotides read TGCGCCAGCAACCTGGCTAGCGGTCTCACCGGGGAGCTGTTTTTT.

This clone showed up just a few times. V is TRBV6-5 and J is TRBJ1-1, with 7 positions matching TRBD1. V dropped 6 bases and J dropped 4; count of bases not matched to a gene: 5. The germline V gene encodes CDR1 MNHEY and CDR2 SVGAGI. The CDR3 totals 13 residues. The chain's CDR3 is CASSRQGTTEAFF. Written as DNA, the CDR3 is TGTGCCAGCAGCCGACAGGGTACCACTGAAGCTTTCTTT.

This clone was detected a few times. This chain uses TRBV19 with TRBJ2-7, with D possibly being TRBD2 (6 bases). In germline, CDR1 is LNHDA, CDR2 SQIVND (reference sequence). The CDR3 is 15 residues long. Trimming removed 6 bases from V and 7 bases from J, with 22 bases in between. CDR3 DNA sequence: TGTGCCAGTAGCCCTGGCCAAGGGGACGGGGGAGAGCAGTACTTC. Amino acids: CASSPGQGDGGEQYF.

The DNA of the CDR3 is TGCGCCAGCAGCCAAGTCCAGGGGGCTAGCACAGATACGCAGTATTTT. Translation: CASSQVQGASTDTQYF. V is TRBV4-1 and J is TRBJ2-3; 8 nucleotides line up with TRBD1. V shed 1 base and J 0 bases; nucleotides not matched to a gene: 3. Germline V gives CDR1 MGHRA, CDR2 YSYEKL. CDR3 length: 16 residues.

The gene calls are TRBV7-9 and TRBJ2-7, with D tentatively TRBD1 (5 bases). V dropped 4 bases and J dropped 2 bases, with 15 bases sitting between them. Germline V gene data show CDR1 as SEHNR and CDR2 as FQNEAQ (reference sequence). This CDR3 contains 15 residues. CDR3: CASSSGQTVTYEQYF. The CDR3 DNA sequence: TGTGCCAGCAGCTCCGGGCAGACAGTGACCTACGAGCAGTACTTC.

This sequence joins TRBV7-2 and TRBJ2-2; D gene uncertain. The CDR3 has 18 residues. Trimming removed 4 bases from V and 0 bases from J, with 18 bases in between. From germline, CDR1 is SGHTA and CDR2 FQGNSA. The CDR3 DNA reads TGTGCCAGCAGCTCCGTTGTAGGAGCGCCGCCGAACACCGGGGAGCTGTTTTTT. Protein product: CASSSVVGAPPNTGELFF.

This rearrangement joins TRBV5-1 to TRBJ2-3; 8 bases are a match to TRBD2. The CDR3 runs to 14 residues. V trimming: 3 bases; J trimming: 8 bases; junction bases outside the gene matches: 8. Germline loops: CDR1 SGHRS, CDR2 YFSETQ. The CDR3 reads CASSSTGGSGTQYF. In DNA, the CDR3 is TGCGCCAGCAGCTCAACGGGAGGGAGCGGTACGCAGTATTTT.

This clone was seen just once. This chain joins TRBV4-3 and TRBJ2-1; D gene uncertain. Germline V gives CDR1 LGHNA, CDR2 YSLEER. The length of the CDR3 is 14 residues. Trimming cost V 0 bases and J 8 bases, with 11 bases left between them. CDR3 in amino acids: CASSQERAIHEQFF. The CDR3 nucleotides read TGCGCCAGCAGCCAAGAACGGGCGATCCATGAGCAGTTCTTC.

This clone was counted once. The chain combines TRBV19 with TRBJ2-7; TRBD1 aligns across 9 bases. This CDR3 spans 14 amino acids. The germline V gene has CDR1 LNHDA and CDR2 SQIVND (reference sequence). Trimming at V came to 5 bases and at J to 5 bases, leaving 7 bases not matched to a gene. The CDR3 is CASSVVGTGNEQYF. The DNA for the CDR3 is TGTGCCAGTAGTGTCGTAGGGACAGGGAACGAGCAGTACTTC.